The T cell receptor beta chain described here comes from a study of shared clonotypes between healthy human individuals. Notes on the study in general: Only blood underwent sampling, and tissue repertoires likely differ.

Data came from immunoSEQ multiplex PCR; TCRdb stores just in-frame clones and leaves some out. Of some 2.3 million clones listed, just over 90% are singletons. There are 13 residues in the CDR3. V lost 5 bases, J lost 1 base, and 12 bases lay in between. Germline CDR1 and CDR2: SQVTM and ANQGSEA. About this clone: What it binds is not known.

The TCR comes from a man aged 18-30 years in good health. Some clones in this sample may be carry-over from other donors' samples. Material: naive CD4+ T cells from PBMCs. Subset denoted: CD45RA+ positively selected. V and J are TRBV29-1 and TRBJ2-7; a weak D match, TRBD1 (5 bases). The CDR3 is CSVRQGGSYEQYF. DNA of the CDR3: TGCAGCGTTCGGCAGGGTGGGTCCTACGAGCAGTACTTC.